This T cell receptor (beta chain) was observed in a study of T cells in women clearing cervical HPV infection. General observations from the study: TRBV6-7 abundance was lower in cases than controls (roughly 0.11% versus 0.16%).

A note on this clone: Antigen: not known. The CDR3 extends 3 residues past the end of the read, so its final part is completed from the germline J gene.

The CDR3 covers 15 residues. Germline V CDR1 and CDR2: MNHEY, SVGEGT. Trimming took 5 bases from V and 2 from J, leaving 15 bases between them. TCRdb's copy holds only in-frame clones and misses some; the assay was immunoSEQ multiplex PCR. This sample contains around 20,000 clones. The V gene is TRBV6-2 or TRBV6-3, the J gene TRBJ2-5; perhaps TRBD1 as D (6 bases). This clonotype was obtained from a woman aged 18 to 75 with a cervical HPV16 infection that either progressed to CIN3+ or cleared (not recorded which). Input material: blood buffy coat. CDR3 bases read: TGTGCCAGCAGTGGCTGGCATCAGGGGCAAGAGACC. Its translation is CASSGWHQGQET. The complete CDR3 sequence is CASSGWHQGQETQYF.